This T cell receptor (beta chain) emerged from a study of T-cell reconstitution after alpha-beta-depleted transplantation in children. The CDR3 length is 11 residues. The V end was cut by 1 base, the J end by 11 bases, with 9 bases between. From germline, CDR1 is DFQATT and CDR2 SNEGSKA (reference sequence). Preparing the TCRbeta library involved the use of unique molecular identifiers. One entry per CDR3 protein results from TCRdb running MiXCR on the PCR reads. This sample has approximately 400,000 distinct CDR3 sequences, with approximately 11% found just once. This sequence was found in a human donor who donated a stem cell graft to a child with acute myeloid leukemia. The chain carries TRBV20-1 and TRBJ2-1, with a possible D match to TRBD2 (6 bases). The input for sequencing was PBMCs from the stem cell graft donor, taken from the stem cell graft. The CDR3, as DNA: TGCAGTGCTAGAGGGGACTCAAAGCAGTTCTTC. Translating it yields CSARGDSKQFF.